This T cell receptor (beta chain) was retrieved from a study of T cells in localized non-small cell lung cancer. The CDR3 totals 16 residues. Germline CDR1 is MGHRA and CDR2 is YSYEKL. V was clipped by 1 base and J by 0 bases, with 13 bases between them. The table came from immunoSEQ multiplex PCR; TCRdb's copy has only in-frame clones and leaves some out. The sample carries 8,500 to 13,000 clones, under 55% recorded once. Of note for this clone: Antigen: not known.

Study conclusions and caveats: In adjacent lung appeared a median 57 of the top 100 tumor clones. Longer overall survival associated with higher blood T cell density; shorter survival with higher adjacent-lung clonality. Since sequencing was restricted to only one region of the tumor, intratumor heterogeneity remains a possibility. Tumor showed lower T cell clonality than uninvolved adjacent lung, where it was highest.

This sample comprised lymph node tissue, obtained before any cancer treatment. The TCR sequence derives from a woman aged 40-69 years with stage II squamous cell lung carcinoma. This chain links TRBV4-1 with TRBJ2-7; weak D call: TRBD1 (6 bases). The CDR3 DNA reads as TGCGCCAGCAGCCAAGGGCAAGACAGGAGCTCCTACGAGCAGTACTTC. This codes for CASSQGQDRSSYEQYF.